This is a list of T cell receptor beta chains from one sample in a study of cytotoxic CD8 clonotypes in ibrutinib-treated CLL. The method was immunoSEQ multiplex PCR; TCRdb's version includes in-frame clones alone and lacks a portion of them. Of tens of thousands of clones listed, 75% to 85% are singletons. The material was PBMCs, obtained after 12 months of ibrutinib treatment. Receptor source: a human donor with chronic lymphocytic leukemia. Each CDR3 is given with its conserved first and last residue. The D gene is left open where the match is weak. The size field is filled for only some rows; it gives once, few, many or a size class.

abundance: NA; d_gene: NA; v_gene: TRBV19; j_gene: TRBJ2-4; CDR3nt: TGTGCCGTGCAGGCAGCGAGGAACATTCAGTACTTC; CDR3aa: CAVQAARNIQYF
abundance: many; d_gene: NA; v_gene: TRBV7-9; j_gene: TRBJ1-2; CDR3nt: TGTGCCAGCAGGGGAACTTCCGGGGGTGGCTACACCTTC; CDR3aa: CASRGTSGGGYTF
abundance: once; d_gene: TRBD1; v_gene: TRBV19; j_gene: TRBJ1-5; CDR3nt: TGTGCCAGTAGTATTCCAGGGGGCGCGGGACAGCCCCAGCATTTT; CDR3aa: CASSIPGGAGQPQHF
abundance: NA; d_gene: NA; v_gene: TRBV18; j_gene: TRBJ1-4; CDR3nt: TGTGCCAGCTCACTACGACCCCATGAAAAACTGTTTTTT; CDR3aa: CASSLRPHEKLFF
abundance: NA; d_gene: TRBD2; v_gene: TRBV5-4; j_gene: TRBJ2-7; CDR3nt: TGTGCCAGCCACTTTGGGACTAGGTCCTACGAGCAGTACTTC; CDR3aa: CASHFGTRSYEQYF
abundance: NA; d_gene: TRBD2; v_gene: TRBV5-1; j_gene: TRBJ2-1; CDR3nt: TGCGCCAGCGTCCGGTGGCTAGCGGGAGGAGGGTCCTACAATGAGCAGTTCTTC; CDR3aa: CASVRWLAGGGSYNEQFF
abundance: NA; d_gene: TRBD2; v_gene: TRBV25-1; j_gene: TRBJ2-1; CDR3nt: TGTGCCAGCAGTGAATGGAGGACTAGCGGGAGAAGACATGAGCAGTTCTTC; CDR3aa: CASSEWRTSGRRHEQFF
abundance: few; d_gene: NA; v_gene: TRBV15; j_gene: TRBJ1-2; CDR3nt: TGTGCCACCAGCAGAGACAGGTCTAACTATGGCTACACCTTC; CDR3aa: CATSRDRSNYGYTF
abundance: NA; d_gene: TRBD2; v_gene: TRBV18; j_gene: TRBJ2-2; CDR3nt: TGTGCCAGCTCAACCGGGACTAGCGAGACCGGGGAGCTGTTTTTT; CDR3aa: CASSTGTSETGELFF
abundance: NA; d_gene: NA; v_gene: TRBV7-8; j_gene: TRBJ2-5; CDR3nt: TGTGCCAGCAGCTCCACTTGGGGAGAGACCCAGTACTTC; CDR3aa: CASSSTWGETQYF
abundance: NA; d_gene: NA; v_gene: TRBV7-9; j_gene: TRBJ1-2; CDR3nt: TGTGCCAGCAGCCAACAGGGCCTTCGGGGCTATGGCTACACCTTC; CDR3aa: CASSQQGLRGYGYTF
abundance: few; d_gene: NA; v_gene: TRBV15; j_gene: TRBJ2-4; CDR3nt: TGTGCCACCAGCAGAGATCGCGCAGGGACAAACATTCAGTACTTC; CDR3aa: CATSRDRAGTNIQYF
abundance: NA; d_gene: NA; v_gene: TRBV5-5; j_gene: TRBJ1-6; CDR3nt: TGTGCCAGCAGCTCAGGAGGGAGGGGTTATAATTCACCCCTCCACTTT; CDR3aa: CASSSGGRGYNSPLHF
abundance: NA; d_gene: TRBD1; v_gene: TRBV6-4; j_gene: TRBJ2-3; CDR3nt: TGTGCCAGCAGGGACCGGGACAGGGTCACAGATACGCAGTATTTT; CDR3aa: CASRDRDRVTDTQYF
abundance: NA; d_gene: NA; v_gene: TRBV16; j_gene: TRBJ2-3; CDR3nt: TGTGCCAGCAGCCCTACAACAGATACGCAGTATTTT; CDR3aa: CASSPTTDTQYF
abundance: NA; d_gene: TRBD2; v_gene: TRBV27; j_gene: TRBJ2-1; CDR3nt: TGTGCCAGCAGTTCCACCCGGACTAGCGGGGGGGCTGGTGAGCAGTTCTTC; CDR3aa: CASSSTRTSGGAGEQFF
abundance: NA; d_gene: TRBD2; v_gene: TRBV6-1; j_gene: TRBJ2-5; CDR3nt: TGTGCCAGCACCGGGGGGGGGCTGACGGGAGAGACCCAGTACTTC; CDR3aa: CASTGGGLTGETQYF
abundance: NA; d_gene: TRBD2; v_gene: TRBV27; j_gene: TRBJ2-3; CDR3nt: TGTGCCAGCAGTTGGGGGGGGGACTCGGGCACAGATACGCAGTATTTT; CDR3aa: CASSWGGDSGTDTQYF
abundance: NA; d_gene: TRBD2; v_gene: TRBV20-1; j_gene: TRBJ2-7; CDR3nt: TGCAGCCGCGGGGGGGCGGTCGAGCAGTACTTC; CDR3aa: CSRGGAVEQYF
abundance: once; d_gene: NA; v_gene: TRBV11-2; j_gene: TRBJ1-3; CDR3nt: TGTGCCAGCAGCCGGGCTGGAAACACCATATATTTT; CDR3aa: CASSRAGNTIYF
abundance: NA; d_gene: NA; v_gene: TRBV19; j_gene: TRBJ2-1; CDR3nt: TGTGCCAGTAGTGGCGGACAACCCTGGGATGAGCAGTTCTTC; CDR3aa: CASSGGQPWDEQFF
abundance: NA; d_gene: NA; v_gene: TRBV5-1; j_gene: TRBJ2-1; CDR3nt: TGCGCCAGCAGCTTGTTTGGGTCCACCTCCTACAATGAGCAGTTCTTC; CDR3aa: CASSLFGSTSYNEQFF
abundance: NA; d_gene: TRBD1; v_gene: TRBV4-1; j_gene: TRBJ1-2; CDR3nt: TGCGCCAGCAGCCAAGATCGTTCGGCAGGGGGCATTGGCTACACCTTC; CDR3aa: CASSQDRSAGGIGYTF
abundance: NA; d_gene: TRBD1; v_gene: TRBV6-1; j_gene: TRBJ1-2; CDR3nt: TGTGCCAGCAGGGGACAGGGGAGCGACTATGGCTACACCTTC; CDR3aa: CASRGQGSDYGYTF
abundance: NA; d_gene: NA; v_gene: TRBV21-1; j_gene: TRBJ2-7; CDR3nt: TGTGCCAGCAGCCCGACGGGGGGGAACAACCACGAGCAGTACTTC; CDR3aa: CASSPTGGNNHEQYF
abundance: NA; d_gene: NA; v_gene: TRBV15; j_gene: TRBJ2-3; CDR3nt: TGTGCCACCAGTCGGGTACAGGGTGCCGATACGCAGTATTTT; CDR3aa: CATSRVQGADTQYF